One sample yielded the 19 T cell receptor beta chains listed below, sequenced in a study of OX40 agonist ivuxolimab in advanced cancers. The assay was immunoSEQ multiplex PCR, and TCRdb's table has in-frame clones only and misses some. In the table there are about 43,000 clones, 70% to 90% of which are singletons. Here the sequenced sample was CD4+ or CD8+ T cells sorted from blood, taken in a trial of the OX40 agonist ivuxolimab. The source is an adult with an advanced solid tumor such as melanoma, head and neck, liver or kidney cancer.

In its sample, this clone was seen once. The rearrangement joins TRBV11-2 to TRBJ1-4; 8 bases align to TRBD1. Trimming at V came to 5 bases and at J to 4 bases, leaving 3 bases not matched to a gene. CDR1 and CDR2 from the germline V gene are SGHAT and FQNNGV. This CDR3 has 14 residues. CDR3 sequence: CASSPTGGNEKLFF. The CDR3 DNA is TGTGCCAGCAGCCCAACAGGGGGTAATGAAAAACTGTTTTTT. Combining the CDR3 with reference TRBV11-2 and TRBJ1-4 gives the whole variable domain EAGVAQSPRYKIIEKRQSVAFWCNPISGHATLYWYQQILGQGPKLLIQFQNNGVVDDSQLPKDRFSAERLKGVDSTLKIQPAKLEDSAVYLCASSPTGGNEKLFFGSGTQLSVL.

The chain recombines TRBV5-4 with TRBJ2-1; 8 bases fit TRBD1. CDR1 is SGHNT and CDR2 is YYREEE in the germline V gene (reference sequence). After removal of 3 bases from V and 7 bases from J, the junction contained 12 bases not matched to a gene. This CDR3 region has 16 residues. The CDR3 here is CASSSTWTGRSNEQFF. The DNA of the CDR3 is TGTGCCAGCAGCTCCACGTGGACAGGGCGATCGAATGAGCAGTTCTTC.

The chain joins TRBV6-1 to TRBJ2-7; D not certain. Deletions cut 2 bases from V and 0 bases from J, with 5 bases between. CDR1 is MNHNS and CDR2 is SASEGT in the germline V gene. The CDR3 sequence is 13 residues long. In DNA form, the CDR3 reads TGTGCCAGCAGTGAATTCAGCTCCTACGAGCAGTACTTC. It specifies CASSEFSSYEQYF.

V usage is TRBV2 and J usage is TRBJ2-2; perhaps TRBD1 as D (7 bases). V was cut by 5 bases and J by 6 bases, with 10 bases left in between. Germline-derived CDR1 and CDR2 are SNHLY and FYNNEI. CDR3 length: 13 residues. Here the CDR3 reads CASSRRGAGELFF. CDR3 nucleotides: TGTGCCAGCAGTCGCAGGGGGGCCGGGGAGCTGTTTTTT. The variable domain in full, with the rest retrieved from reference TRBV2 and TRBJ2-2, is EPEVTQTPSHQVTQMGQEVILRCVPISNHLYFYWYRQILGQKVEFLVSFYNNEISEKSEIFDDQFSVERPDGSNFTLKIRSTKLEDSAMYFCASSRRGAGELFFGEGSRLTVL.

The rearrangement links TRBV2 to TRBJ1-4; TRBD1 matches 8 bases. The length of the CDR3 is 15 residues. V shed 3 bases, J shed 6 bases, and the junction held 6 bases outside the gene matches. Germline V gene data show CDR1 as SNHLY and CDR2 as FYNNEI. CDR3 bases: TGTGCCAGCAGTGAGGGGAGACAGGGGTATGAAAAACTGTTTTTT. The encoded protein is CASSEGRQGYEKLFF.

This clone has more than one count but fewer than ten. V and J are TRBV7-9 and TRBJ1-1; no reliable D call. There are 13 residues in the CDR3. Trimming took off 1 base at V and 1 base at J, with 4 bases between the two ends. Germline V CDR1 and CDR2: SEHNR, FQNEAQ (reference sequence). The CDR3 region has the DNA TGTGCCAGCAGCTTAGTAGAGAACACTGAAGCTTTCTTT. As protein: CASSLVENTEAFF.

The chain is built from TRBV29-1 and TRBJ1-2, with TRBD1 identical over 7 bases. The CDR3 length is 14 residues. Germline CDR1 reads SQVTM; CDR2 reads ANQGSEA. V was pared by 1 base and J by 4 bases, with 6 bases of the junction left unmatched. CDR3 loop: CSVEGRDSAYGYTF. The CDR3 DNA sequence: TGCAGCGTTGAAGGCCGGGACAGTGCCTATGGCTACACCTTC.

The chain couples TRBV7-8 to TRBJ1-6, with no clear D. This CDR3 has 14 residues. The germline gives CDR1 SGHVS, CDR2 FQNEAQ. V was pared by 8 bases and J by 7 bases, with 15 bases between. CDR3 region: CASGFMGGNSPLHF. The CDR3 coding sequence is TGTGCCAGCGGGTTTATGGGAGGAAATTCACCCCTCCACTTT.

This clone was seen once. The CDR3 nucleotides are TGTGCCAGCAGCTCCACGGGACAGACCTCCTACGAGCAGTACTTC. Encoded protein: CASSSTGQTSYEQYF. The V call is TRBV7-9, the J call TRBJ2-7; 7 nucleotides agree with TRBD1. The CDR3 runs 15 residues. Germline assignment: CDR1 SEHNR and CDR2 FQNEAQ (reference sequence). J lost 0 bases, V lost 4 bases, and 6 bases had no gene match.

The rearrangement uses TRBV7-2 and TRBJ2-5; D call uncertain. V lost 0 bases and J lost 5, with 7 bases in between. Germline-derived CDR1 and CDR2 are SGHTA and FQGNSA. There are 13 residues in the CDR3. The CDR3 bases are TGTGCCAGCAGCTTAGCCGCGAGGGAGACCCAGTACTTC. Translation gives CASSLAARETQYF.

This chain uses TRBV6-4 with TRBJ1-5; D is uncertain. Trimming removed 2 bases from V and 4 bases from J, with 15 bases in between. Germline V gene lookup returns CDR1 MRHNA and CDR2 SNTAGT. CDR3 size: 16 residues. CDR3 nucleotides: TGTGCCAGCAGTGACCCCGGGGAGCCCCAAAATCAGCCCCAGCATTTT. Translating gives CASSDPGEPQNQPQHF.

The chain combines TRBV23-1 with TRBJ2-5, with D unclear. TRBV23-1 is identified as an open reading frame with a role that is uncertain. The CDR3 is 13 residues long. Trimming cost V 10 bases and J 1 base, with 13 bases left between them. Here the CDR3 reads CAKASRIQETQYF. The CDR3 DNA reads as TGCGCCAAGGCGAGCAGAATCCAAGAGACCCAGTACTTC.

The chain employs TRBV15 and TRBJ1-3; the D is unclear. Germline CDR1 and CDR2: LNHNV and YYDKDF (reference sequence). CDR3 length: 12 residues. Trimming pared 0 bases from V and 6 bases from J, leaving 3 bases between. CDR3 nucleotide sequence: TGTGCCACCAGCAGAGATGCAAACACCATATATTTT. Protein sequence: CATSRDANTIYF.

CDR3 region: CASSPRTGPYEQYF. CDR3 sequence (DNA): TGTGCCAGCAGTCCCCGGACAGGGCCCTACGAGCAGTACTTC. The chain links TRBV7-9 to TRBJ2-5, with 8 bases fitting TRBD1. Gene TRBJ2-7 matches the end of the DNA better, so the J call may be wrong. The CDR3 sequence is 14 residues long. CDR1 and CDR2 (germline): SEHNR, FQNEAQ (reference sequence).

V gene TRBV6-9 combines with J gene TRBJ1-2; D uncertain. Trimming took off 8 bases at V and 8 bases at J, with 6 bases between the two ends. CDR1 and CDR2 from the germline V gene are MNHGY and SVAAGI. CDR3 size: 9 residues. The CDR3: CASGWGYTF. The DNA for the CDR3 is TGTGCCAGCGGGTGGGGCTACACCTTC.

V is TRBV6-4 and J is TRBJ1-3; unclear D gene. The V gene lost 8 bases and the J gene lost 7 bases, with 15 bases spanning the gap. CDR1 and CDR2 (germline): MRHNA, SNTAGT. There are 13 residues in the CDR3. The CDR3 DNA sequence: TGTGCCAGCTACGAACGGGATAGGAACACCATATATTTT. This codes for CASYERDRNTIYF.

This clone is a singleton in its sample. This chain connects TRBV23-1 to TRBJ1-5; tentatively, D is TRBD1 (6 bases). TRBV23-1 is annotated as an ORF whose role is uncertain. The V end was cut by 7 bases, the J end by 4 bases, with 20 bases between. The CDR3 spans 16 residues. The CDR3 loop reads CASKQGTLSFNQPQHF. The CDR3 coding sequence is TGCGCCAGCAAACAGGGTACTCTTTCCTTTAATCAGCCCCAGCATTTT.

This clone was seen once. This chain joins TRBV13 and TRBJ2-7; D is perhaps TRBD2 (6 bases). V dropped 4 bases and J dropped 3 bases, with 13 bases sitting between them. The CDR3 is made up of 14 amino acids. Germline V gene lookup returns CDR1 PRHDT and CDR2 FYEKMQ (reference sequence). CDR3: CASSSRDFLYEQYF. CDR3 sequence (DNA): TGTGCCAGCAGCTCCCGGGACTTCCTCTACGAGCAGTACTTC.

The CDR3 reads CASSQGMGQGSQETQYF. The CDR3, as DNA: TGCGCCAGCAGCCAAGGTATGGGACAGGGTAGCCAAGAGACCCAGTACTTC. The gene calls are TRBV5-1 and TRBJ2-5; 9 positions match TRBD1. V shed 4 bases, J shed 1 base, and the junction held 11 bases outside the gene matches. Germline CDR1 and CDR2: SGHRS and YFSETQ. The CDR3 loop spans 17 amino acids.